The 31 T cell receptor beta chains given below trace back to one sample, sequenced in a study of blood T cell repertoires in COVID-19 (dated by TCRdb to 2020 to 2021). Receptor libraries were prepared by the immunoSEQ multiplex PCR assay. TCRdb's version of the immuneACCESS table is confined to in-frame rearrangements and falls short of the full clone set. An unresolved V gene accounts for under half of the shortfall where checked; the remainder is of unknown origin. Across this sample there are 90,000 to 130,000 clones, with less than 75% seen only once. The ten largest clonotypes hold over 6% of the sample. Sequencing input: peripheral blood. The receptor source for this set is a woman in her sixties with acute or convalescent COVID-19.

This chain joins TRBV7-8 and TRBJ2-2; D possibly corresponds to TRBD2 (6 bases). V gave up 1 base and J gave up 2 bases, with 14 bases separating them. Germline values: CDR1 SGHVS, CDR2 FQNEAQ. The CDR3 sequence is 17 residues long. CDR3 sequence (DNA): TGTGCCAGCAGCTTAGACGGGGGTTTGATTAACACCGGGGAGCTGTTTTTT. This encodes CASSLDGGLINTGELFF.

The chain joins TRBV11-2 to TRBJ1-4, with 7 bases that match TRBD1. The germline V gene encodes CDR1 SGHAT and CDR2 FQNNGV. This CDR3 is built from 15 residues. J was trimmed by 6 bases and V by 5 bases; bases with no gene match: 9. Here the CDR3 reads CASSPYLGQDEKLFF. The CDR3 nucleotides are TGTGCCAGCAGCCCATACTTAGGACAGGATGAAAAACTGTTTTTT.

V usage is TRBV4-2 and J usage is TRBJ2-7; 8 bases map to TRBD1. V shed 0 bases and J 6 bases; nucleotides not matched to a gene: 16. Germline-derived CDR1 and CDR2 are LGHNA and YNFKEQ. This CDR3 is built from 18 residues. This CDR3 is CASSQEPLGWTGLREQYF. The CDR3 nucleotides are TGTGCCAGCAGCCAAGAACCCTTGGGGTGGACAGGGTTGCGCGAGCAGTACTTC.

On this clone: The junction does not match germline at one end; this may be a read error. The V and J genes are TRBV4-3 and TRBJ2-3; TRBD2 matches 15 bases. Germline CDR1 is LGHNA and CDR2 is YSLEER. This CDR3 comprises 19 residues. Here the CDR3 reads CARSRQPPRTSGGADSQYF. CDR3 DNA sequence: TGCGCCCGCAGCCGACAACCACCCCGGACTAGCGGGGGGGCCGACTCTCAGTATTTT.

This rearrangement joins TRBV3-1 (or the pseudogene TRBV3-2) to TRBJ1-4, with no clear D. Germline CDR1 LGHDT, CDR2 YNNKEL (reference sequence). V was clipped by 0 bases and J by 10 bases, with 15 bases between them. The CDR3 contains 15 residues. CDR3 sequence: CASSQDVAPLVKLFF. The CDR3 coding sequence is TGTGCCAGCAGCCAAGATGTCGCTCCCCTAGTAAAACTGTTTTTT.

This clone was recorded once. The V call is TRBV18, the J call TRBJ1-4; D is unclear. Germline V gene data show CDR1 as KGHSH and CDR2 as LQKENI. The CDR3 sequence is 14 residues long. Trimming removed 9 bases from V and 6 bases from J, with 17 bases in between. CDR3 DNA: TGTGCCAGTCGTCAACAGAGGGCGGATGAAAAACTGTTTTTT. Amino acid sequence: CASRQQRADEKLFF.

As DNA, the CDR3 is TGTGCCAGCAGTCTATGGGGGCAGGGTGAAAAACTGTTTTTT. Amino acid sequence: CASSLWGQGEKLFF. The V gene is TRBV27, the J gene TRBJ1-4; tentative D call: TRBD1 (6 bases). Germline V gives CDR1 MNHEY, CDR2 SMNVEV (reference sequence). The length of the CDR3 is 14 residues. V was clipped by 5 bases and J by 7 bases, with 14 bases between them.

By its share, this clone is medium-sized (0.01 to 0.1%). V and J are TRBV7-9 and TRBJ2-2; D is undetermined. V was pared by 4 bases and J by 5 bases, with 8 bases between. CDR1 is SEHNR, CDR2 FQNEAQ, per germline (reference sequence). The CDR3 sequence is 13 residues long. CDR3 loop: CASSSRVTGELFF. The DNA for the CDR3 is TGTGCCAGCAGCTCGCGAGTGACCGGGGAGCTGTTTTTT.

V is TRBV5-1 and J is TRBJ2-7; perhaps TRBD2 as D (5 bases). Germline V lookup: CDR1 SGHRS, CDR2 YFSETQ. With 1 base removed from V and 3 bases from J, the gap between germline ends came to 8 bases. The CDR3 runs to 13 residues. The CDR3: CASSLTGNYEQYF. The CDR3 DNA is TGCGCCAGCAGCTTGACGGGAAACTACGAGCAGTACTTC. The whole variable domain, remainder taken from reference TRBV5-1 and TRBJ2-7, is KAGVTQTPRYLIKTRGQQVTLSCSPISGHRSVSWYQQTPGQGLQFLFEYFSETQRNKGNFPGRFSGRQFSNSRSEMNVSTLELGDSALYLCASSLTGNYEQYFGPGTRLTVT.

A few counts support this clone. This rearrangement joins TRBV15 to TRBJ1-1; no clear D. The germline V gene encodes CDR1 LNHNV and CDR2 YYDKDF (reference sequence). Trimming shortened V by 3 bases and J by 1 base, and 15 bases separated the two germline ends. The CDR3 is 16 amino acids. In DNA, the CDR3 is TGTGCCACCAGCAGGTACATTACACAGCCGAACACTGAAGCTTTCTTT. It is translated as CATSRYITQPNTEAFF.

The V call is TRBV7-2, the J call TRBJ1-2; D perhaps matches TRBD1 (5 bases). The V end was cut by 0 bases, the J end by 7 bases, with 15 bases between. This CDR3 is 15 amino acids long. Germline V gives CDR1 SGHTA, CDR2 FQGNSA. The CDR3 coding sequence is TGTGCCAGCAGCTTAGCGTACCAGGGTTCAAGTGGCTACACCTTC. This sequence encodes CASSLAYQGSSGYTF.

This clone was seen just once. The chain has TRBV7-2 and TRBJ2-1; perhaps TRBD2 as D (6 bases). The germline CDR1 and CDR2 sequences are SGHTA and FQGNSA. Trimming took off 5 bases at V and 5 bases at J, with 16 bases between the two ends. The CDR3 has 15 residues. The CDR3 reads CASSRPGTPNNEQFF. The CDR3, as DNA: TGTGCCAGCAGCCGTCCCGGGACTCCGAACAATGAGCAGTTCTTC.

This clone has only a few counts. The chain joins TRBV12-3 or TRBV12-4 to TRBJ1-2; no clear D. V lost 0 bases to trimming and J lost 10 bases, with 9 bases between them. The CDR3 is 12 amino acids. The CDR3 protein is CASSLASRYYTF. CDR3 DNA: TGTGCCAGCAGTTTAGCGTCCAGATACTACACCTTC.

The chain joins TRBV29-1 to TRBJ1-1; D call uncertain. CDR3 length: 13 amino acids. In germline, CDR1 is SQVTM, CDR2 ANQGSEA. V lost 7 bases to trimming and J lost 3 bases, with 15 bases between them. CDR3 protein: CSGTEAWDTEAFF. The CDR3 DNA reads as TGCAGCGGGACGGAGGCGTGGGACACTGAAGCTTTCTTT.

The chain has TRBV12-5 and TRBJ2-2; TRBD1 might be the D (6 bases). This CDR3 has 15 amino acids. V lost 1 base to trimming and J lost 6 bases, with 12 bases between them. Germline V lookup: CDR1 LGHNT, CDR2 FRNRAP. The CDR3 protein is CASGLGNRVAGELFF. The CDR3, as DNA: TGTGCTAGTGGTTTGGGGAACAGGGTCGCCGGGGAGCTGTTTTTT.

The CDR3 region is CASSLEGQGNSYNSPLHF. CDR3 DNA: TGTGCCAGCAGCTTAGAGGGACAGGGAAACTCCTATAATTCACCCCTCCACTTT. J is TRBJ1-6 and V is TRBV7-8; 9 bases match TRBD1. This CDR3 is built from 18 residues. Germline assignment: CDR1 SGHVS and CDR2 FQNEAQ. Trimming at V came to 1 base and at J to 0 bases, leaving 4 bases not matched to a gene.

This clone appeared a few times. The CDR3 nucleotides read TGCAGCGTTGAGCGACAGATGAACACTGAAGCTTTCTTT. The encoded protein is CSVERQMNTEAFF. The genes are TRBV29-1 and TRBJ1-1; the D gene is possibly TRBD1 (5 bases). V lost 3 bases and J 0 bases, leaving 8 bases between the germline ends. CDR1 and CDR2 (germline): SQVTM, ANQGSEA. There are 13 residues in the CDR3. The entire variable domain, with the rest obtained from reference TRBV29-1 and TRBJ1-1, is as follows: SAVISQKPSRDICQRGTSLTIQCQVDSQVTMMFWYRQQPGQSLTLIATANQGSEATYESGFVIDKFPISRPNLTFSTLTVSNMSPEDSSIYLCSVERQMNTEAFFGQGTRLTVV.

This chain links TRBV20-1 with TRBJ1-1, with D maybe TRBD1 (5 bases). The ends were cut back, 4 bases at V and 3 bases at J, with 6 bases in the middle. In germline, CDR1 is DFQATT, CDR2 SNEGSKA (reference sequence). The CDR3 is 11 residues long. CDR3 in DNA: TGCAGTGCTACAGGGTACACTGAAGCTTTCTTT. Its protein product is CSATGYTEAFF.

This clone was counted a few times. The chain uses TRBV3-1 (or the pseudogene TRBV3-2) and TRBJ1-2; TRBD1 agrees at 8 bases. V was clipped by 0 bases and J by 6 bases; unmatched bases: 6. Looked up from germline, CDR1 is LGHDT and CDR2 is YNNKEL (reference sequence). This CDR3 is built from 15 residues. In DNA, the CDR3 is TGTGCCAGCAGCCAAGATCGAGGCAGGGGGCATGGCTACACCTTC. Translated: CASSQDRGRGHGYTF.

In its sample, this clone was seen a few times. The chain couples TRBV28 to TRBJ2-7; 8 bases are shared with TRBD1. Germline CDR1 is MDHEN and CDR2 is SYDVKM. With V trimmed by 4 bases and J by 1 base, 6 bases remained unmatched. The CDR3 is made up of 15 amino acids. The CDR3 DNA reads as TGTGCCAGCAGTTGGGACAGGATAGCGTCCTACGAGCAGTACTTC. It translates to CASSWDRIASYEQYF.

The chain carries TRBV5-6 and TRBJ2-5; 8 nucleotides agree with TRBD2. V lost 0 bases and J lost 1; bases outside the gene matches: 2. Germline V gene sequence: CDR1 SGHDT, CDR2 YYEEEE. The CDR3 is 15 residues long. DNA of the CDR3: TGTGCCAGCAGCTTGGTAGCGGGGACCCAAGAGACCCAGTACTTC. This gives the protein CASSLVAGTQETQYF.

The V gene is TRBV7-6, the J gene TRBJ1-6, with TRBD1 matching over 7 bases. This CDR3 has 15 residues. CDR1 and CDR2 (germline): SGHVS, FNYEAQ. V lost 3 bases, J lost 6 bases, and 5 bases stayed unmatched. The CDR3 here is CASSLRQGSNSPLHF. The CDR3 nucleotides are TGTGCCAGCAGCTTGCGACAGGGATCTAATTCACCCCTCCACTTT.

The sample holds a few counts of this clone. The V and J genes are TRBV28 and TRBJ1-5, with 8 bases lining up with TRBD1. CDR1 and CDR2 (germline): MDHEN, SYDVKM. This CDR3 spans 13 amino acids. Losses at the gene ends were 7 bases for V and 4 bases for J; bases not matched to a gene: 3. The CDR3 region has the DNA TGTGCCAGCACCAGGGGGCCTAATCAGCCCCAGCATTTT. This encodes CASTRGPNQPQHF.

The chain uses TRBV28 and TRBJ1-2; D uncertain. Germline V gene lookup returns CDR1 MDHEN and CDR2 SYDVKM. V lost 7 bases, J lost 8 bases, and 17 bases lay in between. The CDR3 is 13 amino acids. The CDR3 loop is CASMPSEARGYTF. CDR3 coding DNA: TGTGCCAGCATGCCGTCCGAAGCACGCGGCTACACCTTC.

There are a few counts of this clone. The V and J genes are TRBV7-2 and TRBJ2-7, with 7 bases identical to TRBD1. The germline CDR1 and CDR2 sequences are SGHTA and FQGNSA. The CDR3 loop spans 15 amino acids. Unmatched junction bases numbered 10, after V lost 3 bases and J lost 5 bases. CDR3 amino acids: CASSFSGKQGHEQYF. CDR3 bases: TGTGCCAGCAGCTTCTCCGGCAAACAGGGGCACGAGCAGTACTTC.

The chain employs TRBV19 and TRBJ2-7; the D gene is possibly TRBD1 (6 bases). The CDR3 length is 13 residues. The V and J ends lost 5 bases and 5 bases respectively, with 13 bases between them. The germline V gene has CDR1 LNHDA and CDR2 SQIVND (reference sequence). The DNA for the CDR3 is TGTGCCAGTAGTTCGGTCAGGGGCGACGAGCAGTACTTC. Amino acids: CASSSVRGDEQYF.

The chain recombines TRBV5-1 with TRBJ2-5; TRBD1 matches 8 bases. V shed 2 bases, J shed 3 bases, and the junction held 9 bases outside the gene matches. This CDR3 contains 16 residues. CDR1 and CDR2 (germline): SGHRS, YFSETQ. CDR3 nucleotides: TGCGCCAGCAGCTTTCGGCAGGGGGCATCGGAAGAGACCCAGTACTTC. It encodes CASSFRQGASEETQYF.

The CDR3 sequence is CASTLQGAGTNEKLFF. CDR3 nucleotides: TGCGCCAGCACTCTACAGGGGGCAGGGACTAATGAAAAACTGTTTTTT. The gene calls are TRBV5-1 and TRBJ1-4, with TRBD1 matching over 9 bases. CDR1 is SGHRS and CDR2 is YFSETQ in the germline V gene. With V trimmed by 6 bases and J by 2 bases, 8 bases remained unmatched. The CDR3 has 16 residues.

This chain joins TRBV18 and TRBJ2-1, with 7 bases that match TRBD1. The trim removed 7 bases at V and 2 bases at J, leaving 5 bases unmatched. CDR3 size: 14 residues. Germline CDR1 is KGHSH and CDR2 is LQKENI. Written as DNA, the CDR3 is TGTGCCAGCTGGGACAGTAGTACCTACAATGAGCAGTTCTTC. This translates into CASWDSSTYNEQFF.

V is TRBV5-1 and J is TRBJ1-1; D possibly corresponds to TRBD1 (6 bases). The CDR3 is 14 amino acids. With 4 bases removed from V and 4 bases from J, the gap between germline ends came to 14 bases. CDR1 and CDR2 from the germline V gene are SGHRS and YFSETQ. DNA of the CDR3: TGCGCCAGCAGCGGCGAACAGGGCGGCACTGAAGCTTTCTTT. Translation gives CASSGEQGGTEAFF.

V and J are TRBV6-5 and TRBJ2-3, with 9 positions matching TRBD1. Germline V gene lookup returns CDR1 MNHEY and CDR2 SVGAGI. With 8 bases clipped from V and 2 bases from J, the junction kept 8 bases outside the gene matches. This CDR3 has 15 amino acids. The CDR3 DNA reads TGTGCCAGCGTAGACAGGGGGTTCTTCACAGATACGCAGTATTTT. This translates into CASVDRGFFTDTQYF.